This TCR beta chain derives from a study of beta chain features in type 1 diabetes. Study summary: In all, around 110,000,000 sorted cells from all samples were analyzed.

Germline CDR1 SGHRS, CDR2 YFSETQ. This CDR3 is built from 16 residues. V trimming: 4 bases; J trimming: 0 bases; junction bases outside the gene matches: 7. General study points: Type 1 diabetes patients had TCRB CDR3s that were shorter (moderately but significantly so) in all four CD4+ subsets.

Every isolated RNA sample was fully reverse transcribed, so sequencing captured expressed TCRB transcripts. Data came from immunoSEQ multiplex PCR; TCRdb stores just in-frame clones and leaves some out. The sample holds 550,000 to 850,000 clones, around an eighth seen once. This clone was found a few times. The antigen is undetermined. The source material was naive CD4+ T cells from blood. The clonotype comes from a man aged 18-30 years with type 1 diabetes. The chain recombines TRBV5-1 with TRBJ2-3, with 8 bases fitting TRBD1. The CDR3 protein is CASSPTGEPSTDTQYF. CDR3 DNA sequence: TGCGCCAGCAGCCCGACAGGGGAGCCGAGCACAGATACGCAGTATTTT.